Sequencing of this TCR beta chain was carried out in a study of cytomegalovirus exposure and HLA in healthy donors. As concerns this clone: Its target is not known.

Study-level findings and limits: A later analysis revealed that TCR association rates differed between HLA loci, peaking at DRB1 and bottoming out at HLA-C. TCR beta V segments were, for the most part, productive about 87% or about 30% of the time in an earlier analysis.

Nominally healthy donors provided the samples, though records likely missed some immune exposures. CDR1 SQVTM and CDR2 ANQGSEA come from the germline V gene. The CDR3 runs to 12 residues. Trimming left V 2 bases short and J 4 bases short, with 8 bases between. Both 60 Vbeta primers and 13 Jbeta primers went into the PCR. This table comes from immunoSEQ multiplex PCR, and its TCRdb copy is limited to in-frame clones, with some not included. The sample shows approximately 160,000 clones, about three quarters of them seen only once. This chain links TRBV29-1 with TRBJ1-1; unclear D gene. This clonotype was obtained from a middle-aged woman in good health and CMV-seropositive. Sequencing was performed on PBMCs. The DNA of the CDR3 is TGCAGCGTTGAATCGGTCCGCACTGAAGCTTTCTTT. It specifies CSVESVRTEAFF.